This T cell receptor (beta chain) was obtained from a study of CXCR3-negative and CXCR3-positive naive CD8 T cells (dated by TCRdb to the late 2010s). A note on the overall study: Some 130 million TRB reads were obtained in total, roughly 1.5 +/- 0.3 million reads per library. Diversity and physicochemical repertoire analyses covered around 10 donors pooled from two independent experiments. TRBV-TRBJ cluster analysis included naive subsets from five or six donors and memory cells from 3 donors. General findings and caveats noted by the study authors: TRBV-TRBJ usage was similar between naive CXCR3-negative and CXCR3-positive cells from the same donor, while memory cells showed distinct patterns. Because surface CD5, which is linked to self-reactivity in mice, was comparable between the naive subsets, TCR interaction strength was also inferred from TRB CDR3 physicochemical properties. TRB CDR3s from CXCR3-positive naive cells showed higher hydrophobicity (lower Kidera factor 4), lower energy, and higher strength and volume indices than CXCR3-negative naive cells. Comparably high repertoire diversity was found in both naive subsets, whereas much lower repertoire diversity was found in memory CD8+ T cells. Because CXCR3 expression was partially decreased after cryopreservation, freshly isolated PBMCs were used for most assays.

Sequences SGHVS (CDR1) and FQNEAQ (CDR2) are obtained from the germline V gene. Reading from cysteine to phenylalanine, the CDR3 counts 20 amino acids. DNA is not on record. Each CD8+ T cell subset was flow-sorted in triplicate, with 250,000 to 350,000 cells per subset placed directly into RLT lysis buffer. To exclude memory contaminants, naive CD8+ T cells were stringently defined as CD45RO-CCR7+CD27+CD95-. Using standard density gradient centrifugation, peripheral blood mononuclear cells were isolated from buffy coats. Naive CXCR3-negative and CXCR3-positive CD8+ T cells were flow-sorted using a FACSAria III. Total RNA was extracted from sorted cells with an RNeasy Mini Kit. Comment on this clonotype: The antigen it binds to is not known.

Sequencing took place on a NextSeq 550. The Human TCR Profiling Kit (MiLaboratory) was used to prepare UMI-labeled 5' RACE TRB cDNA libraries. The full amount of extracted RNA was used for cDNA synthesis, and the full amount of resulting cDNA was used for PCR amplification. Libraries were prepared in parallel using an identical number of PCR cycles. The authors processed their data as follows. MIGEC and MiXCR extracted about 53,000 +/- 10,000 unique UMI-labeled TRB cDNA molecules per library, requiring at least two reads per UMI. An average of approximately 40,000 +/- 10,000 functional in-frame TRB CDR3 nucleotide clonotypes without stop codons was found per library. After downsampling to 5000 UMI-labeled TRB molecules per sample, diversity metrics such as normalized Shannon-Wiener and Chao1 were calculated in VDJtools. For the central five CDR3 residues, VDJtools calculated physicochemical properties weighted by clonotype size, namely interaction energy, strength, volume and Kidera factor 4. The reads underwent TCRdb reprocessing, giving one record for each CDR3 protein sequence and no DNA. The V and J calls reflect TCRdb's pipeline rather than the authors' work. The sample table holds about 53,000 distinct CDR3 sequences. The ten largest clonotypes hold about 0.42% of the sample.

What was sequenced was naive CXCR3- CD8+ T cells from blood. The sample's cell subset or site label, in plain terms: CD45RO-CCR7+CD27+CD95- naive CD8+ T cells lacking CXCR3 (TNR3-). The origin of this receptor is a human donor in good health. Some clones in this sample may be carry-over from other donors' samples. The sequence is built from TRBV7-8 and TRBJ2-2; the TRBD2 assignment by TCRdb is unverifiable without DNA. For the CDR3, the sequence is CASSFTRTAISSANTGELFF.